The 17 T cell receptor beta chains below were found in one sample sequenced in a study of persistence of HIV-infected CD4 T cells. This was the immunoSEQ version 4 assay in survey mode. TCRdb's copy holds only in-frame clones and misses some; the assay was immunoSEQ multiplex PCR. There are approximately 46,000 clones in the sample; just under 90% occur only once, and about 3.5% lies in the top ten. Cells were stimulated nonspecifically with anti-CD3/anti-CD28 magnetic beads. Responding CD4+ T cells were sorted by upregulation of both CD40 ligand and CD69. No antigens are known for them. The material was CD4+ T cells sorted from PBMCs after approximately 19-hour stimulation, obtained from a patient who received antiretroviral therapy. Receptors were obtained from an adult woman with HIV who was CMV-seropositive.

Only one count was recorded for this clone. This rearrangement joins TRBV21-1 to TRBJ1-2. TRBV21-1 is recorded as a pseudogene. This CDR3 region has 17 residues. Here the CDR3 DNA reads TGTGCCAGCAGCAAACGGAAGACGGGAGTCGGCCTAAAGGGCTACACCTTC. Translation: CASSKRKTGVGLKGYTF.

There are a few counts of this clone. The CDR3 DNA is TGTGCCAGCAGTTACTCGATACGGGTTAACTATGGCTACACCTTC. This translates into CASSYSIRVNYGYTF. The genes are TRBV6-2 or TRBV6-3 and TRBJ1-2; the D is unclear. Germline V gene sequence: CDR1 MNHEY, CDR2 SVGEGT. This CDR3 comprises 15 residues. Deletions cut 0 bases from V and 1 base from J, with 9 bases between.

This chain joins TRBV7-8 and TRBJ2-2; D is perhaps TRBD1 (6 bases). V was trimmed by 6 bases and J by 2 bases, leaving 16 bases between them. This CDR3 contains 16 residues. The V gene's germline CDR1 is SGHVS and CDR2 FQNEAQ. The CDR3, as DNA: TGTGCCAGCAGATCTTTCCGGGACACTAACACCGGGGAGCTGTTTTTT. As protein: CASRSFRDTNTGELFF.

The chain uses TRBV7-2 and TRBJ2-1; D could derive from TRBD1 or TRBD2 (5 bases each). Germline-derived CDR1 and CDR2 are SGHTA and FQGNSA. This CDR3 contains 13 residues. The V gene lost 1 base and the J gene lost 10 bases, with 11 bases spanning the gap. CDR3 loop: CASSLVGGDEQFF. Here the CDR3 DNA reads TGTGCCAGCAGCTTAGTAGGTGGGGACGAGCAGTTCTTC.

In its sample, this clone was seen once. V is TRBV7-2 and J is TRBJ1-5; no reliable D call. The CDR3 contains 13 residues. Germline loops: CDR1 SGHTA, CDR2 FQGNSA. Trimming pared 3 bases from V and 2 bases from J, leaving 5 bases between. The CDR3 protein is CASSFSGNQPQHF. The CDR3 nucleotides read TGTGCCAGCAGCTTCTCGGGCAATCAGCCCCAGCATTTT.

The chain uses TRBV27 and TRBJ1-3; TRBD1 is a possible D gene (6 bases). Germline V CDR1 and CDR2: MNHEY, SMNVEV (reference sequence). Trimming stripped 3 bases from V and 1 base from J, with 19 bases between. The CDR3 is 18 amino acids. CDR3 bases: TGTGCCAGCAGTTTGCGAGGGCAGGGGACTGCTTCTGGAAACACCATATATTTT. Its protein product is CASSLRGQGTASGNTIYF.

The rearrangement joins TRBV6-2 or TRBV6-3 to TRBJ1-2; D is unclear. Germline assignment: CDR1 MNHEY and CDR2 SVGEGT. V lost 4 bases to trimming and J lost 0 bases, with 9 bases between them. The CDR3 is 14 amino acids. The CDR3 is CASSSTGPNYGYTF. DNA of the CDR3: TGTGCCAGCAGTTCGACGGGCCCTAACTATGGCTACACCTTC.

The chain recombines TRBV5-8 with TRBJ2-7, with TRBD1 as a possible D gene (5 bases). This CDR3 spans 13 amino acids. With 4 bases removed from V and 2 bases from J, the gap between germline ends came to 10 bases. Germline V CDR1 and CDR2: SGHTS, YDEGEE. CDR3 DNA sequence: TGTGCCAGCAGCCCCGACAGACCCTACGAGCAGTACTTC. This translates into CASSPDRPYEQYF. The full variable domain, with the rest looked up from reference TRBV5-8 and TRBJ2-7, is EAGVTQSPTHLIKTRGQQATLRCSPISGHTSVYWYQQALGLGLQFLLWYDEGEERNRGNFPPRFSGRQFPNYSSELNVNALELEDSALYLCASSPDRPYEQYFGPGTRLTVT.

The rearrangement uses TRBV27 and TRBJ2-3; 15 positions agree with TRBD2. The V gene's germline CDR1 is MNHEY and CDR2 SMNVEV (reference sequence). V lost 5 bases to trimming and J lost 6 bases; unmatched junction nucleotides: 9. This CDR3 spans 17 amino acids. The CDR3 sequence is CASSPRTSGRAKDTQYF. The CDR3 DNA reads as TGTGCCAGCAGTCCCCGGACTAGCGGGAGGGCCAAGGATACGCAGTATTTT.

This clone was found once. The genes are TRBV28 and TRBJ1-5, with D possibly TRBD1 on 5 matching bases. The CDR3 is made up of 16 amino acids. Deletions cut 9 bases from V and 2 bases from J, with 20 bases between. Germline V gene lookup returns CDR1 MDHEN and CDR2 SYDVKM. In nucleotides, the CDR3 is TGTGCCAGTACTGAGGCTCGGCCGGGGGGCAATCAGCCCCAGCATTTT. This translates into CASTEARPGGNQPQHF.

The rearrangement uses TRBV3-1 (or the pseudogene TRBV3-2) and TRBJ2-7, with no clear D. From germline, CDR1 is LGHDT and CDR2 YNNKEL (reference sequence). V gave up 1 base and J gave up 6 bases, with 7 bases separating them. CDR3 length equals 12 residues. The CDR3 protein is CASSQGGPEQYF. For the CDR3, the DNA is TGTGCCAGCAGCCAAGGAGGACCCGAGCAGTACTTC.

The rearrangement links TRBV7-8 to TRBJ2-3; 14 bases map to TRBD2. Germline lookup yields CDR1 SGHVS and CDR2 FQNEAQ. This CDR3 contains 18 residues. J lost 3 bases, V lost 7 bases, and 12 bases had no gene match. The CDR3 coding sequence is TGTGCCAGCACCCTTACTCGGGGGACTAGCGGGAGAACAGATACGCAGTATTTT. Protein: CASTLTRGTSGRTDTQYF.

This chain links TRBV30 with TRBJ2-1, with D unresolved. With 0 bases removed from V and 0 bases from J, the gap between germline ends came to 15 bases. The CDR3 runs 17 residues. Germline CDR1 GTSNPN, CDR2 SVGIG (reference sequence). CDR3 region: CAWSVPATAPSYNEQFF. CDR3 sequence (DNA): TGTGCCTGGAGTGTCCCCGCGACTGCCCCCTCCTACAATGAGCAGTTCTTC.

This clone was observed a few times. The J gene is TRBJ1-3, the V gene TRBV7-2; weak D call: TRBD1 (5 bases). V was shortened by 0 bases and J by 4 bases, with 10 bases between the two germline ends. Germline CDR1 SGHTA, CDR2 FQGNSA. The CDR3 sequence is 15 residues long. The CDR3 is CASSLATGGGNTIYF. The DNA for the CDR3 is TGTGCCAGCAGCTTAGCAACAGGTGGAGGAAACACCATATATTTT. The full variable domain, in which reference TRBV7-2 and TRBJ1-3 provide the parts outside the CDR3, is GAGVSQSPSNKVTEKGKDVELRCDPISGHTALYWYRQSLGQGLEFLIYFQGNSAPDKSGLPSDRFSAERTGGSVSTLTIQRTQQEDSAVYLCASSLATGGGNTIYFGEGSWLTVV.

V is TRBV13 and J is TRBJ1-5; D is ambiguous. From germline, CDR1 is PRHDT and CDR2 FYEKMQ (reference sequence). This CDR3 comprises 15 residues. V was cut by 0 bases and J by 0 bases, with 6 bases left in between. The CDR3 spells CASSLGSASNQPQHF. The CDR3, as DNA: TGTGCCAGCAGCTTAGGGTCAGCTAGCAATCAGCCCCAGCATTTT.

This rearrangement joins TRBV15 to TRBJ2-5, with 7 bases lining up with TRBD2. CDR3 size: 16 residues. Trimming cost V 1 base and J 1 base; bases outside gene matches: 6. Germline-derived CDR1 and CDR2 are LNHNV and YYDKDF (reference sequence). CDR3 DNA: TGTGCCACCAGCAGAGTTCCTCTAGCGGCCCAAGAGACCCAGTACTTC. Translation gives CATSRVPLAAQETQYF.

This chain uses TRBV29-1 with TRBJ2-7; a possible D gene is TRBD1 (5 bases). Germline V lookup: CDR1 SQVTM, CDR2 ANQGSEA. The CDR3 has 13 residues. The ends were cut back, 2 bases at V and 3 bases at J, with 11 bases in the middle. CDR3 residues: CSVETGYNYEQYF. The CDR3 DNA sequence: TGCAGCGTTGAAACAGGCTACAACTACGAGCAGTACTTC.